This T cell receptor (beta chain) was sequenced during a study of cytomegalovirus exposure and HLA in healthy donors. Whole-study results and caveats: Within the data, a cluster of highly shared sequence variants was likely a sequencing artifact.

CDR1 and CDR2 (germline): MNHNS, SASEGT. This CDR3 is 15 amino acids long. The germline V and J ends were trimmed by 4 bases and 1 base, with 10 bases remaining between them. Comment on this clone: The antigen is not known.

PCR employed 60 Vbeta and 13 Jbeta primers. The data were produced by immunoSEQ multiplex PCR, yet TCRdb's version contains in-frame clones alone and is incomplete. This repertoire shows some 110,000 clones, approximately 70% found once; its top ten account for more than 0.7%. The sample comprised PBMCs. The gene calls are TRBV6-1 and TRBJ1-4; the D gene is possibly TRBD1 (5 bases). The receptor was isolated from a woman aged 30 to 39 in good health and CMV-seronegative. CDR3 sequence (DNA): TGTGCCAGCAGTGTCCTTCAGGGAACTAATGAAAAACTGTTTTTT. Translation: CASSVLQGTNEKLFF.